This T cell receptor (beta chain) was profiled in a study of cytomegalovirus exposure and HLA in healthy donors (dated by TCRdb to the late 2010s). At the level of the whole study: According to an earlier analysis of 587 of the donors, 150 million to 200 million T cells yielded roughly 110 million unique TCR beta sequences and around 280 Gb of sequence data. A later analysis re-analyzed previously published TCR beta repertoires from 500 to 700 donors and added high-resolution HLA genotyping to study TCR occurrence patterns. Both class I and class II loci were covered by HLA typing, at four-digit resolution. Of the 398 genotyped donors, about 84% fell in the genetic ancestry cluster associated with self-reported Caucasian donors. An earlier analysis of approximately 500 of the donors applied high-throughput TCR beta sequencing to assess whether each TCR beta V gene segment acted as functional or pseudogenic. Using immunosequencing, the study profiled T cell repertoires from about 650 subjects and related those repertoires to cytomegalovirus serostatus. A later genetic analysis took genome-wide SNP genotypes for about three fifths of the 666 donors and used that subset as a discovery cohort. Across 398 genotyped donors of the cohort, an average of about 240,000 unique TCR beta nucleotide sequences per donor were sequenced, and approximately 17% of those sequences were non-productive. To predict cytomegalovirus infection status, the study brought together high-throughput TCR immunosequencing, statistical association of individual TCRs with disease status, and machine learning. In the later analysis, no new phenotypic data were used to find candidate immune exposures; instead, reliance was placed on TCR beta sequences and their occurrence across donors. The study aimed to test whether cataloging public T cell receptors could reveal signatures of past pathogen exposure. An early release covering 500 to 750 HLA-typed donors comprised roughly 300 gigabases of sequencing data and 85 million to 100 million unique TCR sequences. Every discovery cohort repertoire had been produced on one sequencing platform. The number of donors typed differed by locus, with about 629-630 for A, B, C, DRB1 and DQB1, about 500 for DQA1, approximately 570 for DPA1, and some 440 for DPB1. Alongside the repertoire data, information on donor age, sex, ethnicity and CMV serostatus was compiled. In addition to the first cohort of 666 subjects, a separate validation cohort of about 120 different subjects was used. Several DR-DQ haplotypes were handled as single units for association and clustering, since linkage in the cohort was strong.

Concerning this clone: This clone's antigen is unknown. Base-call qualities are not available, and no considerably larger clone is one nucleotide away.

Results the study describes overall, beyond this receptor: The study gave a list of under 200 TCR beta chains associated with cytomegalovirus. Because HLA typing was unavailable for some donors at each locus, only the typed subset was used in association tests. In a later analysis, TCR association rates were found to vary across HLA loci, with the most associated TCRs seen for DRB1 alleles and the fewest for HLA-C alleles. Because the 87-base-pair reads could not distinguish some IMGT-functional V segments, including TRBV6-2 and TRBV6-3, those segments were excluded. In a later analysis, most CMV-associated TCR beta chains were found to appear HLA-restricted, with HLA associations seemingly driven largely by CMV exposure. Linkage disequilibrium might explain the correlated functional status among segregating V segments, but an unknown experimental factor could not be ruled out. Because counts were too low, roughly 17 rarely observed V segments, including chromosome 9 orphons, were left out of the earlier analysis of a few hundred of the donors. In a later genetic analysis, a missense DCLRE1C variant was associated with V-gene and J-gene trimming of TCR beta chains, and the association was replicated in an independent cohort. Most TCR sequences were observed very rarely across donors, whereas some public TCRs were present in many individuals. A later analysis reported that several top co-occurrence clusters appeared linked to parvovirus B19, influenza, CMV and Epstein-Barr virus. Presence/absence analyses assumed roughly uniform sequencing depth across donors, an assumption that may not hold. Compared with equally common non-associated chains, HLA-associated TCR beta chains in a later analysis were more clonally expanded and had lower generation probabilities. A further reported finding was that TCR beta sequences accurately predicted the HLA-A and HLA-B alleles for most subjects in the first cohort. The classifier was reported to diagnose cytomegalovirus status with high specificity and sensitivity in both the original cohort and the validation cohort. The authors suggested that the approach could potentially be generalized to other disease states and immunological phenotypes. Compared with the approximately 670-donor mean, donors in an Asian-associated ancestry cluster had fewer N-insertions in productive TCRs, according to a later genetic analysis. A few of the identified cytomegalovirus-associated TCR beta chains were confirmed in vitro to be specific for cytomegalovirus antigens. Broadly in line with IMGT annotations, most TCR beta V segments showed up in productive rearrangements about 87% or about 30% of the time in an earlier analysis of some 590 of the donors. When HLA alleles, especially DR and DQ, strongly co-occurred, attributing TCR associations to individual alleles was difficult. In this cohort, only TCR beta chains were sequenced, and detectable features were limited by the absence of alpha or paired-chain data. A cluster of highly shared sequence variants was judged likely to be a technical artifact of the sequencing pipeline. The only immune exposure information available for the cohort was CMV serostatus. In a later analysis, over 15,000 TCR beta sequences were associated with specific HLA alleles at a false discovery rate of 0.05.

To prepare the library, the immunoSEQ multiplex PCR assay was applied. The multiplex PCR relied on a mix of 60 forward primers for TCR Vbeta segments and 13 reverse primers for TCR Jbeta segments. The CDR3 region of rearranged TCR beta genes was amplified from genomic DNA with a multiplex PCR assay. The amplified TCR beta libraries were sequenced on the Illumina HiSeq System as 87-base-pair reads. The original pipeline was this. In a later analysis, some 80 million unique TCR beta chains were counted across the roughly 610 repertoires, and roughly 9.9 million of these chains were shared by at least two donors. A nearest-neighbor algorithm error-corrected the raw reads and collapsed the reads into unique sequences, merging closely related sequences to remove PCR and sequencing errors. To assign V, D and J gene segments, CDR3 sequences were aligned to IMGT reference sequences. For a sequence to be retained, at least a six-nucleotide match to both a V gene segment and a J gene segment was required. A rearrangement counted as productive if the CDR3 had no stop codons and remained in frame with V and J, and every other rearrangement counted as non-productive. Following IMGT convention, CDR3 was defined as the stretch from the second conserved V-encoded cysteine to the conserved J-encoded phenylalanine. The earlier analysis of 500 to 750 of the donors excluded any sequence lacking an unambiguous match to a single V gene segment. In an earlier analysis of about 590 of the donors, a V segment was called functional when productive rearrangements were above 56.7%, and segregating when the standard deviation between donors exceeded 5%. To diagnose cytomegalovirus status from the catalog of TCR beta chain sequences, a statistical classification framework was built. A later analysis assigned V and J genes by comparing TCR nucleotide sequences with IMGT/GENE-DB human TR gene sequences. Using the TCRdist pipeline, a later analysis assigned CDR3 sequences along with most-parsimonious VDJ recombination scenarios. In a later analysis, every TCR beta chain was defined by the combination of its CDR3 amino acid sequence and its V-gene family, and reads without a unique V-gene family were dropped. In a later analysis, some 600 highly shared, low-generation-probability nucleotide sequences were removed to address suspected cross-contamination and a sequencing artifact. In a later analysis, a clonal expansion index was calculated for each public chain from normalized within-repertoire ranks of inferred template counts. In a later analysis, generation probabilities were computed using a VDJ recombination model fitted to out-of-frame rearrangements, and the results were checked against IGoR. In a later analysis, TCR-TCR, TCR-HLA and TCR-CMV co-occurrence was scored with hypergeometric tests, and a repertoire-size bias correction was applied to TCR pairs. To estimate false discovery rates, a later analysis permuted the HLA or CMV assignments 20 times. In a later analysis, co-occurring TCRs were grouped with DBSCAN, and TCRdist sequence similarity was added when clustering was performed within HLA-allele-positive subsets. Co-occurrence clustering excluded repertoires with fewer than 30,000 or more than 120,000 public chains, plus five with anomalous nucleotide sharing. This immuneACCESS table, as held by TCRdb, lists in-frame sequences with V and J called but not all clones. Of the missing ones, under half trace to an unresolved V gene in checked studies; the others have no known cause. That table furnishes V, J and clone size, whereas the DNA furnished D and trimming. This sample has under 120,000 clones in its table, and 74% of those were observed once. The ten largest account for 2.6% of the sample.

The cohort comprised around 690 healthy bone marrow donors. At the time of sampling, all cohort members were nominally healthy, though unrecorded immune exposures were likely present. The donor tested CMV seropositive and was one of the 289 seropositive cohort members. A peripheral blood sample was collected from each donor, and TCR beta sequencing was performed on peripheral blood mononuclear cells. The Qiagen DNeasy Blood Extraction Kit was used to extract genomic DNA from the blood cell samples. Including the terminal cysteine and phenylalanine, the CDR3 comprises 13 residues. CDR3 DNA is the only sequence kept; it has 39 bases, read in frame from the first base. Relative to germline, V is missing 6 bases and J is missing 5 bases, with 6 bases of the junction outside any gene match. In the germline V gene, CDR1 corresponds to LGHNA and CDR2 to YNFKEQ.

The chain joins TRBV4-2 to TRBJ1-1; the central 7 bases match TRBD1. The receptor comes from a man in his fifties in good health and CMV-seropositive. The sequenced material came from PBMCs. Here is the DNA: TGTGCCAGCAGACCGGGACAGTTAACTGAAGCTTTCTTT. Its translation is CASRPGQLTEAFF.